This TCR beta chain was documented in a study of T-cell memory formation after mild COVID-19. This clonotype has only one observation. V lost 0 bases and J 10 bases, leaving 9 bases between the germline ends. There are 12 residues in the CDR3. Germline CDR1 and CDR2: GTSNPN and SVGIG (reference sequence). TCRdb used MiXCR to reprocess the 5' RACE reads, holding one entry per CDR3 protein. The table records approximately 200,000 distinct CDR3 sequences, around 16% of them present only once. The chain links TRBV30 to TRBJ1-4; no firm D call. The receptor's source is an adult woman who had mild COVID-19 (a few samples of this study predate the infection). Cell type and time point are not known. What was sequenced was PBMCs or a T cell subset sorted from them (not recorded which). CDR3 loop: CAWSVDLRKLFF. In nucleotides, the CDR3 is TGTGCCTGGAGTGTCGACCTCCGAAAACTGTTTTTT. Complete variable domain (other parts from reference TRBV30 and TRBJ1-4): SQTIHQWPATLVQPVGSPLSLECTVEGTSNPNLYWYRQAAGRGLQLLFYSVGIGQISSEVPQNLSASRPQDRQFILSSKKLLLSDSGFYLCAWSVDLRKLFFGSGTQLSVL.